A selection of T cell receptor beta chains follows, all from one sample in a study of CD8+ T cells in alopecia areata. Here immunoSEQ multiplex PCR was the method, and the copy in TCRdb shows in-frame clones only, minus some. The sample lists roughly 120,000 clones; more than 45% were seen once. Material: CD4+ T cells sorted from blood, obtained at week 4, from a patient treated with tofacitinib. These receptors were obtained from a human donor with alopecia areata. Both conserved end residues are part of each CDR3. D genes are given only for firm matches. Clone size, where shown, is once, few, many, or a class for clones that have expanded.

TRBJ1-6 - - TRBV4-2 14 TGTGCCAGCAGCCAAGGTCAGTCCGGTTCACCCCTCCACTTT CASSQGQSGSPLHF
TRBJ1-2 - - TRBV7-9 13 TGTGCCAGCAGCTTAGGACAGTTCTATGGCTACACCTTC CASSLGQFYGYTF
TRBJ1-1 few - TRBV19 13 TGTGCCAGTAGTACCAATTTAGGCACTGAAGCTTTCTTT CASSTNLGTEAFF
TRBJ1-1 - - TRBV25-1 13 TGTGCCAGCAGAGTCGACCCTCTACCTGAAGCTTTCTTT CASRVDPLPEAFF
TRBJ2-1 - - TRBV6-6 11 TGTGCCAGCACTCTAGGTCTTGAGCAGTTCTTC CASTLGLEQFF
TRBJ1-6 few TRBD1 TRBV7-2 15 TGTGCCAGCAGCGCACAGGGGGCGCAGAGTTCACCCCTCCACTTT CASSAQGAQSSPLHF
TRBJ2-4 - - TRBV30 14 TGTGCCTGGAGTGTATTGCTAGCCAAAAACATTCAGTACTTC CAWSVLLAKNIQYF
TRBJ2-1 - - TRBV5-1 13 TGCGCCAGCAGCTTGTTGTCCAGCGATGAGCAGTTCTTC CASSLLSSDEQFF
TRBJ1-1 few TRBD1 TRBV7-3 15 TGTGCCAGCAGCGTAGCCGGGACAGGGCTTACTGAAGCTTTCTTT CASSVAGTGLTEAFF
TRBJ2-4 - - TRBV29-1 15 TGCAGCGTTGTATCCAGGGCGGAGATCAAAAACATTCAGTACTTC CSVVSRAEIKNIQYF
TRBJ1-5 - - TRBV19 15 TGTGCCAGTACCCGGACGGATCCTAGCAATCAGCCCCAGCATTTT CASTRTDPSNQPQHF
TRBJ1-5 - - TRBV6-6 15 TGTGCCAGCAGAGAGATTCGACAGACCCATCAGCCCCAGCATTTT CASREIRQTHQPQHF
TRBJ2-2 few - TRBV19 12 TGTGCCAGTAGCCGGGGCACCGGGGAGCTGTTTTTT CASSRGTGELFF
TRBJ2-5 - TRBD2 TRBV9 13 TGTGCCAGCATGATCGAGCGGGGGCTTGAGCAGTACTTC CASMIERGLEQYF
TRBJ2-3 few - TRBV29-1 11 TGCAGCGTTGAAGGAGGAGATACGCAGTATTTT CSVEGGDTQYF
TRBJ2-7 - - TRBV2 12 TGTGCCAGCAGTGAGTTGTTTTTGGAGCAGTACTTC CASSELFLEQYF
TRBJ1-1 - - TRBV7-8 13 TGTGCCAGCAGCTCCCCTGGAAGGACTGAAGCTTTCTTT CASSSPGRTEAFF
TRBJ2-1 few - TRBV6-5 16 TGTGCCAGCAGTTACCTGACTAGTAGCTCCTACAATGAGCAGTTCTTC CASSYLTSSSYNEQFF
TRBJ2-1 - TRBD1 TRBV30 15 TGTGCCTGGACCGCAAGGACAGGGGCCTACAATGAGCAGTTCTTC CAWTARTGAYNEQFF
TRBJ2-2 few TRBD1 TRBV5-4 16 TGTGCCAGCAGCTCGTCAGACAGGGGGCTTACCGGGGAGCTGTTTTTT CASSSSDRGLTGELFF
TRBJ2-1 - - TRBV4-2 15 TGTGCCAGCAGCCAAGGGCAGGGGTACCACAATGAGCAGTTCTTC CASSQGQGYHNEQFF
TRBJ1-5 few - TRBV19 17 TGTGCCAGTAGTAATTGGGGGAGAGGCGGAAGCAATCAGCCCCAGCATTTT CASSNWGRGGSNQPQHF
TRBJ2-1 few TRBD2 TRBV25-1 15 TGTGCCAGCAGTGCCCCCAGGGACTATTACAATGAGCAGTTCTTC CASSAPRDYYNEQFF
TRBJ2-7 once - TRBV30 12 TGTGCCTGGAGGTCGACTCCCTACGAGCAGTACTTC CAWRSTPYEQYF
TRBJ2-2 - - TRBV15 18 TGTGCCACCAGCAGAGGGCCTATGGACAGATCGAACACCGGGGAGCTGTTTTTT CATSRGPMDRSNTGELFF
TRBJ1-2 - TRBD1 TRBV9 14 TGTGCCAGCAGCAACTTAGGGACAGCAATTGGCTACACCTTC CASSNLGTAIGYTF
TRBJ1-5 - TRBD1 TRBV19 15 TGTGCCAGTAGTCCCCAGCCAGGGGGTAATCAGCCCCAGCATTTT CASSPQPGGNQPQHF
TRBJ1-2 - TRBD1 TRBV30 13 TGTGCCTGTAACCGGGACAGGCCTGGGGGCTACACCTTC CACNRDRPGGYTF
TRBJ2-5 - TRBD1 TRBV30 13 TGTGCCTGGAGTGCGACAGGGGTGGAGACCCAGTACTTC CAWSATGVETQYF
TRBJ1-1 - - TRBV18 13 TGTGCCAGCTCACTACAGGGGAACACTGAAGCTTTCTTT CASSLQGNTEAFF
TRBJ1-2 - - TRBV25-1 14 TGTGCCAGCAGTGAAACTGGGGGCCGGGATGGCTACACCTTC CASSETGGRDGYTF
TRBJ2-7 - TRBD2 TRBV7-2 15 TGTGCCAGCAGCCAGGGGACTAGCGGTTCCTACGAGCAGTACTTC CASSQGTSGSYEQYF
TRBJ1-2 - - TRBV30 10 TGTGCCTTCCGGGAGGATGGCTACACCTTC CAFREDGYTF
TRBJ2-6 few - TRBV30 15 TGTGCCTGGTCGAGTGGGGGATCTGGGGCCAACGTCCTGACTTTC CAWSSGGSGANVLTF
TRBJ2-5 - TRBD2 TRBV4-1 16 TGCGCCAGCAGCCCCGGGACTAGCGGGAACCAAGAGACCCAGTACTTC CASSPGTSGNQETQYF
TRBJ1-2 - TRBD1 TRBV15 13 TGTGCCACCAGTCCAACCCGACAGGGCGGCTACACCTTC CATSPTRQGGYTF
TRBJ2-1 few TRBD2 TRBV11-2 15 TGTGCCAGCAGCTTAGGCGGGGGTTCCTACAATGAGCAGTTCTTC CASSLGGGSYNEQFF
TRBJ1-1 few - TRBV10-3 9 TGTGCCATCACACTACAGGCTTTCTTT CAITLQAFF
TRBJ1-1 - - TRBV6-5 14 TGTGCCAGCACCCCCATGGCGATGAACACTGAAGCTTTCTTT CASTPMAMNTEAFF
TRBJ2-3 few - TRBV5-6 14 TGTGCCAGCAGCTTGATTACTAGCACAGATACGCAGTATTTT CASSLITSTDTQYF
TRBJ1-4 - - TRBV28 14 TGTGCCAGCAGCTACGCCGGGCGGAATGAAAAACTGTTTTTT CASSYAGRNEKLFF
TRBJ1-1 - - TRBV7-6 15 TGTGCCAGCAGCTTACCCCGGACAGAGAACACTGAAGCTTTCTTT CASSLPRTENTEAFF
TRBJ1-6 - TRBD1 TRBV6-6 16 TGTGCCAGCAGTTCACTTCCCGGGACAGGGGCTTCACCCCTCCACTTT CASSSLPGTGASPLHF
TRBJ1-1 few - TRBV6-1 15 TGTGCCAGCAGTCCTACCATGACAGGGAACACTGAAGCTTTCTTT CASSPTMTGNTEAFF
TRBJ1-5 - - TRBV4-1 14 TGCGCCAGCAGCCAAGCGAGCGGAGAACGGCCCCAGCATTTT CASSQASGERPQHF
TRBJ2-7 once TRBD2 TRBV30 14 TGTGCCTGGAGGACAGCGGGAGGGGCTTCCGAGCAGTACTTC CAWRTAGGASEQYF
TRBJ1-5 - TRBD1 TRBV5-1 15 TGCGCCAGCAGCTTGGGTGGGACAGACAATCAGCCCCAGCATTTT CASSLGGTDNQPQHF
TRBJ2-4 - - TRBV2 15 TGTGCCAGCGGCTGGACTGAACTAGCCAAAAACATTCAGTACTTC CASGWTELAKNIQYF